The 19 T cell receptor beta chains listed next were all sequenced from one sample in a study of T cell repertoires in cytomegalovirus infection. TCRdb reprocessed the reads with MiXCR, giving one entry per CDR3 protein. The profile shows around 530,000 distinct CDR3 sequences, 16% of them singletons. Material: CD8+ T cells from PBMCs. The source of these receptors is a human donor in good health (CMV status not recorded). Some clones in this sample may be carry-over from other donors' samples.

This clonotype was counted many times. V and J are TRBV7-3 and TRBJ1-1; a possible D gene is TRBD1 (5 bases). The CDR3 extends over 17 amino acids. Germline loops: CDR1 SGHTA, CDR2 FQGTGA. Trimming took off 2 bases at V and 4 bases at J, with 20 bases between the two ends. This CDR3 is CASSLLGGSFSGTEAFF. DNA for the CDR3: TGTGCCAGCAGCTTACTCGGGGGAAGTTTTTCGGGCACTGAAGCTTTCTTT.

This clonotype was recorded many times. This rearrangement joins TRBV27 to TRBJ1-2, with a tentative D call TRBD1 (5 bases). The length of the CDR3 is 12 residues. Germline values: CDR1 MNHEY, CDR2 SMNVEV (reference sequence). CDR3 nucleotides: TGTGTAACGGGGACTCCCTTCTATGGCTACACCTTC. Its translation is CVTGTPFYGYTF.

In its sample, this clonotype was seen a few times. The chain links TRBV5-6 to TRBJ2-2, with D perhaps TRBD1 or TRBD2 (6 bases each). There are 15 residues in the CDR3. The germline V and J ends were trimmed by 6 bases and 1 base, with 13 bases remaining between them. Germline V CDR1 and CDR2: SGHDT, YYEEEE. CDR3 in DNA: TGTGCCAGCATCGCGGGACACCTGAACACCGGGGAGCTGTTTTTT. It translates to CASIAGHLNTGELFF. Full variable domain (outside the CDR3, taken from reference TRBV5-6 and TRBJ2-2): DAGVTQSPTHLIKTRGQQVTLRCSPKSGHDTVSWYQQALGQGPQFIFQYYEEEERQRGNFPDRFSGHQFPNYSSELNVNALLLGDSALYLCASIAGHLNTGELFFGEGSRLTVL.

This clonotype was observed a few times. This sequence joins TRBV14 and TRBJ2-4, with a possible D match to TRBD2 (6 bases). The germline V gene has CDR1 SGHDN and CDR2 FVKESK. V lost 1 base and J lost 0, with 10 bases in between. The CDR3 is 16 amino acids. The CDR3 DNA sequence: TGTGCCAGCAGCCAAGGTGGGACTCTAGCCAAAAACATTCAGTACTTC. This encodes CASSQGGTLAKNIQYF. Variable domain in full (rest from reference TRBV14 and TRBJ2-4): EAGVTQFPSHSVIEKGQTVTLRCDPISGHDNLYWYRRVMGKEIKFLLHFVKESKQDESGMPNNRFLAERTGGTYSTLKVQPAELEDSGVYFCASSQGGTLAKNIQYFGAGTRLSVL.

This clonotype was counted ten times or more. The CDR3 reads CASSPKDQEYGYTF. CDR3 bases: TGTGCCAGCAGCCCGAAAGACCAGGAATATGGCTACACCTTC. The rearrangement joins TRBV5-4 to TRBJ1-2; D not certain. The CDR3 length is 14 residues. CDR1 and CDR2 from the germline V gene are SGHNT and YYREEE (reference sequence). Trimming removed 4 bases from V and 5 bases from J, with 15 bases in between.

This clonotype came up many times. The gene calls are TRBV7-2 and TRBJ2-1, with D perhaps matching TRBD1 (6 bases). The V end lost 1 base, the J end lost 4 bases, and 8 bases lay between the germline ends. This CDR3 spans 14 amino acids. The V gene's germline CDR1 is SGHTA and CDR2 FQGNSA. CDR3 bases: TGTGCCAGCAGCTTAGTCGACAGGTACAATGAGCAGTTCTTC. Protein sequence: CASSLVDRYNEQFF.

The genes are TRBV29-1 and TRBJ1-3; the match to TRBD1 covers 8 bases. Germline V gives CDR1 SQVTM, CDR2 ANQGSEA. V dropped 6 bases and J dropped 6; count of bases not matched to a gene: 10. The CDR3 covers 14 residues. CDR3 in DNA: TGCAGCGTAACCCGGACAGGGTTGACAAACACCATATATTTT. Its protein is CSVTRTGLTNTIYF.

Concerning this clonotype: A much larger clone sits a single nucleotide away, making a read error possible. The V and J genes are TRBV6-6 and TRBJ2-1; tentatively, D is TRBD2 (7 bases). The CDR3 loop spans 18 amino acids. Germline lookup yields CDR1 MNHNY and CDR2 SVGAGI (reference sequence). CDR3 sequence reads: CASSYSSEAGAPYNEQCF. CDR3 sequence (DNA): TGTGCCAGCAGTTACTCGAGTGAGGCGGGGGCTCCTTACAATGAGCAGTGCTTC.

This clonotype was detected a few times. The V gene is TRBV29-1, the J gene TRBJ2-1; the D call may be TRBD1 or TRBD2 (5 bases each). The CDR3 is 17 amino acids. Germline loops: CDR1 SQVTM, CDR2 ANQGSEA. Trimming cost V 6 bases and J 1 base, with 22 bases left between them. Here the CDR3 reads CSVRGRWENGSYNEQFF. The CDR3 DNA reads TGCAGCGTGAGGGGTCGGTGGGAGAATGGGTCCTACAATGAGCAGTTCTTC.

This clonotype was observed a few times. This CDR3 reads CASRPTGVGSPLHF. CDR3 coding DNA: TGCGCCAGCAGGCCGACAGGTGTTGGATCACCCCTCCACTTT. The chain has TRBV4-1 and TRBJ1-6; tentatively, D is TRBD1 (6 bases). The germline V gene encodes CDR1 MGHRA and CDR2 YSYEKL. The CDR3 is 14 residues long. V was shortened by 6 bases and J by 10 bases, with 16 bases between the two germline ends.

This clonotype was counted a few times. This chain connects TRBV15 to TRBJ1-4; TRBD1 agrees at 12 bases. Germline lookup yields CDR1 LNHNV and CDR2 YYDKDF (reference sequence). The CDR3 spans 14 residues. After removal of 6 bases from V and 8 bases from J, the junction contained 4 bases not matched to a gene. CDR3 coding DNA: TGTGCCACCAGAAGGGACAGGGGGCACGAAAAACTGTTTTTT. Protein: CATRRDRGHEKLFF.

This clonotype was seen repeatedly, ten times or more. The chain's CDR3 is CASSYSGLAGSYNEQFF. For the CDR3, the DNA is TGTGCCAGCAGTTATTCTGGACTAGCGGGGTCCTACAATGAGCAGTTCTTC. The genes are TRBV6-1 and TRBJ2-1; the match to TRBD2 covers 12 bases. The germline CDR1 and CDR2 sequences are MNHNS and SASEGT. Losses at the gene ends were 5 bases for V and 1 base for J; bases not matched to a gene: 6. The CDR3 extends over 17 amino acids.

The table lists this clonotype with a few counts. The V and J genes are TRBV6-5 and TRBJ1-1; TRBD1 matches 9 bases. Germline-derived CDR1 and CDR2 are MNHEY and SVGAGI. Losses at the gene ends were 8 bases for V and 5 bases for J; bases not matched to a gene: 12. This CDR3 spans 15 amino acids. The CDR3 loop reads CASCRDRAISTEAFF. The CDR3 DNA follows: TGTGCCAGCTGTCGGGACAGGGCAATCAGTACTGAAGCTTTCTTT.

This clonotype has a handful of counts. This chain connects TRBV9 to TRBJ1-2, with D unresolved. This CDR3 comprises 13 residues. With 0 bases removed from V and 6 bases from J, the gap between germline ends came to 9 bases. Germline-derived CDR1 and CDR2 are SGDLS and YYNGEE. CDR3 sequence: CASSVEGLNGYTF. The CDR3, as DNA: TGTGCCAGCAGCGTAGAGGGCCTGAATGGCTACACCTTC. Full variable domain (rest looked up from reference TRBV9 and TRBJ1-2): DSGVTQTPKHLITATGQRVTLRCSPRSGDLSVYWYQQSLDQGLQFLIQYYNGEERAKGNILERFSAQQFPDLHSELNLSSLELGDSALYFCASSVEGLNGYTFGSGTRLTVV.

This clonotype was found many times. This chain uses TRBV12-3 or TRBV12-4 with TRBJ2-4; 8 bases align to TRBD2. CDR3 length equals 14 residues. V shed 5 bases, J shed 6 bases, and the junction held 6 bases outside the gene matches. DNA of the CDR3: TGTGCCAGCAGTACCGGGACTAGGTTAAACATTCAGTACTTC. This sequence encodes CASSTGTRLNIQYF.

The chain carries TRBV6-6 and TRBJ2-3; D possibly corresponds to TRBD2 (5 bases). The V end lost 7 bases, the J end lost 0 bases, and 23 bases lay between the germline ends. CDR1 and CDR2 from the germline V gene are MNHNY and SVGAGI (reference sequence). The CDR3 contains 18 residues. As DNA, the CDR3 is TGTGCCAGCACCCACCTTTTCCGGGTCCAGCGGAGCACAGATACGCAGTATTTT. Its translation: CASTHLFRVQRSTDTQYF.

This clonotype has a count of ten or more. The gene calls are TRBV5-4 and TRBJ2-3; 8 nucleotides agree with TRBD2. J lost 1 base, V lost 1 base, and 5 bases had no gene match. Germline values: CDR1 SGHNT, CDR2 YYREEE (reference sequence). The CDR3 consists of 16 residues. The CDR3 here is CASSLKREIGTDTQYF. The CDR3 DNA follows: TGTGCCAGCAGCTTGAAGCGGGAGATCGGCACAGATACGCAGTATTTT.

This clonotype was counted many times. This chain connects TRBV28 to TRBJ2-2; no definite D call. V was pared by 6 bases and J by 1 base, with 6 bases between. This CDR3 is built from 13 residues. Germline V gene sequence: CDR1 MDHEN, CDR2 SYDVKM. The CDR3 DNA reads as TGTGCCAGCAGGGGTCGGAACACCGGGGAGCTGTTTTTT. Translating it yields CASRGRNTGELFF.

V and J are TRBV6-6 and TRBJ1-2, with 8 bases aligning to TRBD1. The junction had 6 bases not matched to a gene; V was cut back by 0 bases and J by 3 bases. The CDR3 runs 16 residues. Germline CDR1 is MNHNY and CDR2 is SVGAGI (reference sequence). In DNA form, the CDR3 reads TGTGCCAGCAGTTACTCCACAGGGGGGGAGTACTATGGCTACACCTTC. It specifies CASSYSTGGEYYGYTF.